Following are 20 T cell receptor beta chains from one sample sequenced in a study of blood T cell repertoires in COVID-19. TCRdb keeps only in-frame clones here, not all; method: immunoSEQ multiplex PCR. The table has 250,000 or so clones, approximately 80% seen once; the top ten hold about 2%. What was sequenced was PBMCs or T cells enriched from blood (not recorded which). The receptor set was obtained from a man in his 60s who had recovered from COVID-19.

This clone was recorded a few times. This rearrangement joins TRBV7-6 to TRBJ2-3, with D maybe TRBD2 (5 bases). The CDR3 is made up of 13 amino acids. The germline V gene encodes CDR1 SGHVS and CDR2 FNYEAQ. With 2 bases removed from V and 5 bases from J, the gap between germline ends came to 8 bases. The CDR3 sequence: CASSLNRGDTQYF. The CDR3, as DNA: TGTGCCAGCAGCTTAAATCGGGGAGATACGCAGTATTTT. Complete variable domain (other parts from reference TRBV7-6 and TRBJ2-3): GAGVSQSPRYKVTKRGQDVALRCDPISGHVSLYWYRQALGQGPEFLTYFNYEAQQDKSGLPNDRFSAERPEGSISTLTIQRTEQRDSAMYRCASSLNRGDTQYFGPGTRLTVL.

V is TRBV15 and J is TRBJ1-1; no reliable D call. The germline V gene encodes CDR1 LNHNV and CDR2 YYDKDF (reference sequence). Trimming took 3 bases from V and 2 from J, leaving 13 bases between them. The CDR3 loop spans 15 amino acids. CDR3 in amino acids: CATSREGWGNTEAFF. The CDR3 coding sequence is TGTGCCACCAGCAGGGAGGGTTGGGGTAACACTGAAGCTTTCTTT.

The CDR3 DNA is TGTGCCAGTAGTATGGGCAGGGGGGCGGATACGCAGTATTTT. As protein: CASSMGRGADTQYF. The chain carries TRBV19 and TRBJ2-3, with D perhaps TRBD1 (7 bases). Germline CDR1 LNHDA, CDR2 SQIVND (reference sequence). This CDR3 comprises 14 residues. The V gene lost 3 bases and the J gene lost 6 bases, with 13 bases spanning the gap.

This chain uses TRBV7-2 with TRBJ1-3, with D unresolved. CDR1 is SGHTA, CDR2 FQGNSA, per germline. The CDR3 runs to 16 residues. Trimming removed 0 bases at V and 0 bases at J, with 9 bases between. CDR3 amino acids: CASSLAPPSSGNTIYF. Written as DNA, the CDR3 is TGTGCCAGCAGCTTAGCGCCTCCGAGCTCTGGAAACACCATATATTTT.

The rearrangement uses TRBV6-1 and TRBJ1-6, with a possible D match to TRBD1 (5 bases). Germline CDR1 is MNHNS and CDR2 is SASEGT. Trimming removed 2 bases at V and 9 bases at J, with 14 bases between. CDR3 length: 15 amino acids. CDR3 sequence: CASSERRDFGSPLHF. Here the CDR3 DNA reads TGTGCCAGCAGTGAACGCCGGGACTTCGGTTCACCCCTCCACTTT.

The chain joins TRBV4-1 to TRBJ2-7, with D perhaps TRBD2 (5 bases). Germline CDR1 reads MGHRA; CDR2 reads YSYEKL. CDR3 length: 15 residues. V gave up 0 bases and J gave up 6 bases, with 15 bases separating them. The CDR3, as DNA: TGCGCCAGCAGCCAAGATTCGTTCGCGGGTGGCGAGCAGTACTTC. This encodes CASSQDSFAGGEQYF.

This chain uses TRBV2 with TRBJ2-1, with a weak D call TRBD2 (5 bases). The CDR3 spans 12 residues. The V end lost 6 bases, the J end lost 9 bases, and 12 bases lay between the germline ends. Per the germline V gene, CDR1 is SNHLY and CDR2 is FYNNEI. Written as DNA, the CDR3 is TGTGCCAGCAGGAATTGGGCGGGTGAGCAGTTCTTC. Its protein is CASRNWAGEQFF.

This clone has only one observation. The chain is built from TRBV6-1 and TRBJ2-7; D unclear. This CDR3 region has 15 residues. The germline V gene encodes CDR1 MNHNS and CDR2 SASEGT. V lost 2 bases, J lost 4 bases, and 15 bases lay in between. CDR3 residues: CASSESYDSGYEQYF. CDR3 DNA: TGTGCCAGCAGTGAAAGCTATGATTCCGGTTACGAGCAGTACTTC.

The chain joins TRBV11-2 to TRBJ2-7, with D tentatively TRBD2 (7 bases). The germline V gene has CDR1 SGHAT and CDR2 FQNNGV. The CDR3 runs to 12 residues. Trimming took off 8 bases at V and 7 bases at J, with 15 bases between the two ends. CDR3 bases: TGTGCCAGCCACCGCGGGGGCAGTGAGCAGTACTTC. As protein: CASHRGGSEQYF.

This clone was seen only once. J is TRBJ1-5 and V is TRBV18, with 8 bases aligning to TRBD1. V shed 2 bases and J 2 bases; nucleotides not matched to a gene: 2. The CDR3 consists of 15 residues. The germline gives CDR1 KGHSH, CDR2 LQKENI. CDR3 loop: CASSPAGGGNQPQHF. CDR3 nucleotide sequence: TGTGCCAGCTCACCAGCAGGGGGCGGCAATCAGCCCCAGCATTTT.

This chain uses TRBV19 with TRBJ1-2; D is unclear. Trimming left V 7 bases short and J 3 bases short, with 18 bases between. The CDR3 extends over 15 amino acids. The germline CDR1 and CDR2 sequences are LNHDA and SQIVND (reference sequence). CDR3 amino acids: CASTEEARAYYGYTF. As DNA, the CDR3 is TGTGCCAGTACTGAAGAGGCGCGTGCCTACTATGGCTACACCTTC.

The gene calls are TRBV2 and TRBJ1-2, with D unresolved. The CDR3 runs 15 residues. Germline V gene sequence: CDR1 SNHLY, CDR2 FYNNEI. V was pared by 6 bases and J by 6 bases, with 20 bases between. CDR3 in amino acids: CASRPGIGRSHGYTF. In DNA, the CDR3 is TGTGCCAGCAGGCCGGGTATAGGGAGATCTCATGGCTACACCTTC. Variable domain in full (rest from reference TRBV2 and TRBJ1-2): EPEVTQTPSHQVTQMGQEVILRCVPISNHLYFYWYRQILGQKVEFLVSFYNNEISEKSEIFDDQFSVERPDGSNFTLKIRSTKLEDSAMYFCASRPGIGRSHGYTFGSGTRLTVV.

The table lists this clone with a count of one. This chain joins TRBV7-3 and TRBJ2-3; 7 bases align to TRBD1. With 1 base clipped from V and 1 base from J, the junction kept 2 bases outside the gene matches. Germline CDR1 is SGHTA and CDR2 is FQGTGA. The length of the CDR3 is 15 residues. Here the CDR3 reads CASSLRQGGTDTQYF. Written as DNA, the CDR3 is TGTGCCAGCAGCTTAAGACAGGGAGGCACAGATACGCAGTATTTT.

The sample holds a few counts of this clone. V usage is TRBV5-1 and J usage is TRBJ2-7, with D perhaps TRBD2 (5 bases). The CDR3 runs to 13 residues. Per the germline V gene, CDR1 is SGHRS and CDR2 is YFSETQ. Trimming removed 4 bases at V and 5 bases at J, with 13 bases between. This chain's CDR3 is CASSLLRGHEQYF. CDR3 in DNA: TGCGCCAGCAGCCTGCTTCGGGGTCACGAGCAGTACTTC.

Note on this clone: Additional DNA sequences in this sample encode the identical CDR3. The rearrangement joins TRBV12-3 or TRBV12-4 to TRBJ1-1; weak D call: TRBD1 (5 bases). Deletions cut 5 bases from V and 2 bases from J, with 9 bases between. The CDR3 has 13 amino acids. The CDR3 coding sequence is TGTGCCAGCAGTCGAACAGGCAACACTGAAGCTTTCTTT. Translating gives CASSRTGNTEAFF.

The V gene is TRBV20-1, the J gene TRBJ2-1; 8 bases fit TRBD2. The CDR3 length is 14 residues. The germline V gene encodes CDR1 DFQATT and CDR2 SNEGSKA (reference sequence). The V segment lost 3 bases and the J segment 4 bases; nucleotides outside the gene matches: 5. CDR3 nucleotide sequence: TGCAGTGCTAGTCGGGGGGGCCTTTACAATGAGCAGTTCTTC. This encodes CSASRGGLYNEQFF.

For this clone: The sample has other DNA sequences that encode this CDR3 too. The chain recombines TRBV10-1 with TRBJ2-3, with TRBD1 matching 7 bases. There are 15 residues in the CDR3. Trimming cost V 3 bases and J 1 base; bases outside gene matches: 4. Germline V gene lookup returns CDR1 WNHNN and CDR2 SYGVQD (reference sequence). The CDR3 protein is CASSDGQGGTDTQYF. The CDR3 bases are TGCGCCAGCAGTGATGGGCAGGGGGGCACAGATACGCAGTATTTT.

The V and J genes are TRBV4-3 and TRBJ2-3; D perhaps matches TRBD2 (6 bases). The length of the CDR3 is 16 residues. V was cut by 1 base and J by 4 bases, with 15 bases left in between. Germline CDR1 and CDR2: LGHNA and YSLEER. CDR3 sequence reads: CASSQVARGGADTQYF. CDR3 in DNA: TGCGCCAGCAGCCAAGTTGCGCGAGGAGGGGCAGATACGCAGTATTTT.

This chain links TRBV7-9 with TRBJ1-1; D uncertain. V lost 7 bases to trimming and J lost 0 bases, with 12 bases between them. This CDR3 contains 14 residues. The germline V gene encodes CDR1 SEHNR and CDR2 FQNEAQ (reference sequence). CDR3: CASTRQDLNTEAFF. In DNA form, the CDR3 reads TGTGCCAGCACCAGACAAGACCTGAACACTGAAGCTTTCTTT.

V and J are TRBV15 and TRBJ2-1; 8 bases line up with TRBD2. Losses at the gene ends were 1 base for V and 7 bases for J; bases not matched to a gene: 9. Per germline, CDR1 LNHNV and CDR2 YYDKDF (reference sequence). The CDR3 extends over 16 amino acids. CDR3 coding DNA: TGTGCCACCAGCAGAGTTGGGCTAGCGGGCGCTAATGAGCAGTTCTTC. It specifies CATSRVGLAGANEQFF.